This T cell receptor beta chain was observed in a study of naive and memory T cell subsets. Whole-study results and caveats: TCR transcript changes with activation or differentiation may affect this RNA method.

This clonotype showed up many times. What it binds is unknown. The library had UMIs added by 3' ligation of an oligonucleotide to TCR cDNA. Adult healthy volunteers gave 2.5 ml peripheral blood for whole-blood RNA. There are 13 residues in the CDR3. Germline assignment: CDR1 SQVTM and CDR2 ANQGSEA. With V trimmed by 6 bases and J by 6 bases, 5 bases remained unmatched. Ligated cDNA underwent four rounds of PCR with nested alpha and beta constant region primers and SP2. TCRdb redid the calling of the 5' RACE reads with MiXCR, one entry per CDR3 protein. The profile shows 32,000 or so distinct CDR3 sequences, 16% of them singletons.

The TCR was taken from a female donor in good health. The chain employs TRBV29-1 and TRBJ1-5, with TRBD1 matching 10 bases. CDR3 coding DNA: TGCAGCGTCGCGGGACAGGGGAGTCAGCCCCAGCATTTT. It translates to CSVAGQGSQPQHF.